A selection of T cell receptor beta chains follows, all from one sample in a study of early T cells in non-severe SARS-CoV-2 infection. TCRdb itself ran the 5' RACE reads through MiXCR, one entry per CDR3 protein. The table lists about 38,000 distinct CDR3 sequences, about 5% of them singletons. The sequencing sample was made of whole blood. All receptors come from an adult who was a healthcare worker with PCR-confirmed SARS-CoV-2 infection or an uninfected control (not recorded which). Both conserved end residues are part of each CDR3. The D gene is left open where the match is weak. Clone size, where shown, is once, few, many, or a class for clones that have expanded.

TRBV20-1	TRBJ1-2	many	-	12	CSASPRGVGYTF
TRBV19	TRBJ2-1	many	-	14	CASSKNRAYNEQFF
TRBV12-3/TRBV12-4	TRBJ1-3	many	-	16	CASSLNGASAGNTIYF
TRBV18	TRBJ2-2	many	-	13	CASSAQVTGELFF
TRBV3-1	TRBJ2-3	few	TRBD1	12	CASSLLQGTQYF
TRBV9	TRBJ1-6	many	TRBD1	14	CASSVGQGNSPLHF
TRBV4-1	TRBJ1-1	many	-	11	CASSVNTEAFF
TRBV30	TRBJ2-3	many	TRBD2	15	CAWDGSGANTDTQYF
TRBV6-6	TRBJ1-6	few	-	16	CASSYSKGLKNSPLHF
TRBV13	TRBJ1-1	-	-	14	CASSPTAANTEAFF
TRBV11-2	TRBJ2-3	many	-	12	CASSFGADTQYF
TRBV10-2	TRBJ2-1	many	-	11	CASSGAYEQFF
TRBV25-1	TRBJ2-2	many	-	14	CASSGGLGTGELFF
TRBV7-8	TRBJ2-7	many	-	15	CASSLVGTTAYEQYF
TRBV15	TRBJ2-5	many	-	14	CATSELAAEETQYF
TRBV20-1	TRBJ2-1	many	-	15	CSARERRGAYNEQFF
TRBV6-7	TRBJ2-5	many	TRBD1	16	CASSPGTGGRQETQYF
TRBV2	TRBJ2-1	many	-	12	CASSERPKEQFF
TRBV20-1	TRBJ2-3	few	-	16	CSARVAGGQITHTQYF
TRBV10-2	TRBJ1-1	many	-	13	CASSELKAGEAFF
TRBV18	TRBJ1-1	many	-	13	CASSPMEDSEAFF
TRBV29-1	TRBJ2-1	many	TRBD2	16	CSVEEPTSGVKNEQFF
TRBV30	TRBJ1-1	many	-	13	CAWSVRGGTEAFF
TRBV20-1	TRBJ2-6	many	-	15	CSAREEGSGANVLTF
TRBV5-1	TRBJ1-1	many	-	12	CASSTGPGRAFF
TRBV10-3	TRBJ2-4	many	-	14	CAISVGDAKNIQYF
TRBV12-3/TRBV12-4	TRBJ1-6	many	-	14	CASSFFNYNSPLHF
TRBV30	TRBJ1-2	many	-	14	CAWSHQLRRDGYTF
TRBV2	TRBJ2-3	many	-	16	CASSSYGTQSTDTQYF
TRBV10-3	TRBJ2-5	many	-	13	CAIRPTSGETQYF
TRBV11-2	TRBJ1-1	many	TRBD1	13	CASSLGTGWRAFF
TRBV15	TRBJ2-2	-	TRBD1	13	CATQGANTGELFF
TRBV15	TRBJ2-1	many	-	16	CATSRGGDQVAAEQFF
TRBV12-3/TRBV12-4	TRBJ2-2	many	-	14	CASRRSGPPGELFF
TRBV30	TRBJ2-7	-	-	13	CAWSSGSWGEQYF
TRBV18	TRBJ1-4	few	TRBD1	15	CASSLTGGGDEKLFF
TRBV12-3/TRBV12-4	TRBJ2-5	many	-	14	CASSSLDALETQYF
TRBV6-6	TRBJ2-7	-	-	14	CASEGRQTRSEQYF
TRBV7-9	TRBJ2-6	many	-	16	CASSLGAHSGANVLTF
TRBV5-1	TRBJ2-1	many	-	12	CASSSTRDEQFF
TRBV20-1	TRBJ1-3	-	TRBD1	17	CSARDSRTGGLGNTIYF
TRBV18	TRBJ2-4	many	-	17	CASSTMEQSLAKNIQYF
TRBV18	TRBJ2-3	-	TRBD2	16	CASSPRLAGSADTQYF
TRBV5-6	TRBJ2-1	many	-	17	CASSSMGSWLSADEQFF
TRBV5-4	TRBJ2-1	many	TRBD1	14	CASSGGQGYNEQFF
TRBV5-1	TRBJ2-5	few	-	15	CASSMDFPAQETQYF
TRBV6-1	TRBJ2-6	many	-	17	CASSKGTGPSGANVLTF
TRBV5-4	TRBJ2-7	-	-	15	CASSYGAGAEDEQYF
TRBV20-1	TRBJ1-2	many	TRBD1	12	CSARGGSYGYTF
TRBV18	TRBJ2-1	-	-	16	CASSPLGVGSYNEQFF
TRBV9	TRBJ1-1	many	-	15	CASSEGGRMNTEAFF
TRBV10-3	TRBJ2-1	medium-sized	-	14	CASQTAASRNEQFF
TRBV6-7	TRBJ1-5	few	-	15	CASSSAEASNQPQHF
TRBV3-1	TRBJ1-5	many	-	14	CASSQQGGNQPQHF